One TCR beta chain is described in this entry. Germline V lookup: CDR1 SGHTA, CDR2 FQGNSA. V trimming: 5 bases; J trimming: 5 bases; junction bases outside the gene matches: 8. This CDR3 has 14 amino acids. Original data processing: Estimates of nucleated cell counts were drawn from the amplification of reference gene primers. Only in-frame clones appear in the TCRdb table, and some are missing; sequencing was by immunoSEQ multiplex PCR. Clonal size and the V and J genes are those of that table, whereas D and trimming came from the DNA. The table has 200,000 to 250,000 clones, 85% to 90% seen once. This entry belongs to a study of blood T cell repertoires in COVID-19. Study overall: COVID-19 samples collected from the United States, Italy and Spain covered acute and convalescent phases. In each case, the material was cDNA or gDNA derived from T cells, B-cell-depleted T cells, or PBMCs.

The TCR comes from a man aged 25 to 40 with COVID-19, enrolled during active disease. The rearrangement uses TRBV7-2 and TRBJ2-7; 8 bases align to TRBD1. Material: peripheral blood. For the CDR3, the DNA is TGTGCCAGCAGCCCGTGGACAGGGTTCCACGAGCAGTACTTC. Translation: CASSPWTGFHEQYF.